One and the same sample provided the 23 T cell receptor beta chains below, sequenced in a study of shared clonotypes between healthy human individuals. Clones were sequenced by immunoSEQ multiplex PCR, and TCRdb holds only the in-frame ones, with some missing. The sample holds around 2.1 million clones, about 94% seen once. Source material: naive CD4+ T cells sorted from blood. The subset here: CD45RA+ positively selected. The receptor set was obtained from a man younger than 35 in good health.

The chain couples TRBV5-5 to TRBJ2-6; the D is unclear. V gave up 7 bases and J gave up 0 bases, with 8 bases separating them. Germline CDR1 is SGHKS and CDR2 is YYEKEE (reference sequence). The CDR3 contains 14 residues. The CDR3 DNA sequence: TGTGCCAGCGGAACAATCTCTGGGGCCAACGTCCTGACTTTC. Its protein product is CASGTISGANVLTF.

This clone was found once. The rearrangement uses TRBV9 and TRBJ1-2; unclear D gene. The germline V gene encodes CDR1 SGDLS and CDR2 YYNGEE. The length of the CDR3 is 14 residues. Trimming pared 4 bases from V and 4 bases from J, leaving 14 bases between. As DNA, the CDR3 is TGTGCCAGCAGCTACGACGAGGGCCCCTATGGCTACACCTTC. Its protein is CASSYDEGPYGYTF.

This clone was picked up one time. Other DNA sequences within the sample encode an identical CDR3. The V and J genes are TRBV11-2 and TRBJ1-1; D might be TRBD1 (5 bases). Germline values: CDR1 SGHAT, CDR2 FQNNGV. This CDR3 has 12 amino acids. V was clipped by 5 bases and J by 5 bases, with 9 bases between them. Here the CDR3 reads CASSQGGTEAFF. In nucleotides, the CDR3 is TGTGCCAGCAGCCAGGGCGGGACTGAAGCTTTCTTT.

The chain has TRBV7-9 and TRBJ2-7, with D hard to call. Germline V gene sequence: CDR1 SEHNR, CDR2 FQNEAQ (reference sequence). Trimming shortened V by 5 bases and J by 6 bases, and 20 bases separated the two germline ends. This CDR3 region has 15 residues. The CDR3 spells CASSPNEGLGSEQYF. The CDR3 nucleotides are TGTGCCAGCAGCCCTAACGAAGGGTTGGGAAGCGAGCAGTACTTC.

V is TRBV28 and J is TRBJ2-7, with 7 bases fitting TRBD1. J gave up 3 bases and V 5 bases, and 13 bases lay outside the gene matches. The CDR3 spans 16 residues. Per germline, CDR1 MDHEN and CDR2 SYDVKM. The chain's CDR3 is CASSPPRDRVNYEQYF. DNA of the CDR3: TGTGCCAGCAGTCCCCCCCGAGACAGGGTAAACTACGAGCAGTACTTC.

This sequence joins TRBV7-8 and TRBJ2-7; D gene uncertain. The CDR3 is 15 residues long. V was clipped by 0 bases and J by 0 bases, with 9 bases between them. Germline CDR1 is SGHVS and CDR2 is FQNEAQ. CDR3 sequence (DNA): TGTGCCAGCAGCTTAGCTAGGGTTGGCTCCTACGAGCAGTACTTC. Residues: CASSLARVGSYEQYF.

J is TRBJ2-7 and V is TRBV27; D is undetermined. CDR3 length equals 14 residues. Germline assignment: CDR1 MNHEY and CDR2 SMNVEV (reference sequence). V lost 3 bases and J 2 bases, leaving 11 bases between the germline ends. As DNA, the CDR3 is TGTGCCAGCAGTTTGGACGGACCAGCCTACGAGCAGTACTTC. Protein: CASSLDGPAYEQYF.

The chain uses TRBV9 and TRBJ1-2; no definite D call. CDR3 length equals 12 residues. V was clipped by 7 bases and J by 7 bases, with 14 bases between them. Per the germline V gene, CDR1 is SGDLS and CDR2 is YYNGEE. CDR3 sequence: CASGLDSIGYTF. CDR3 nucleotide sequence: TGTGCCAGCGGTCTGGACTCCATTGGCTACACCTTC.

This clone has only one observation. The chain employs TRBV2 and TRBJ1-5, with D hard to call. V lost 5 bases and J lost 0, with 8 bases in between. The germline V gene has CDR1 SNHLY and CDR2 FYNNEI. This CDR3 spans 14 amino acids. CDR3 in amino acids: CASSSPRSNQPQHF. CDR3 sequence (DNA): TGTGCCAGCAGTTCACCTCGTAGCAATCAGCCCCAGCATTTT.

This chain uses TRBV4-1 with TRBJ1-3; 8 nucleotides line up with TRBD1. CDR1 and CDR2 from the germline V gene are MGHRA and YSYEKL. V was clipped by 3 bases and J by 11 bases; unmatched bases: 12. CDR3 length: 15 residues. Written as DNA, the CDR3 is TGCGCCAGCAGCCAGGACAGGGTCCTGATAAGCCCCATATATTTT. It encodes CASSQDRVLISPIYF.

The gene calls are TRBV9 and TRBJ2-2; possibly TRBD2 for D (5 bases). Germline loops: CDR1 SGDLS, CDR2 YYNGEE. The CDR3 runs 14 residues. The V and J ends lost 4 bases and 5 bases respectively, with 12 bases between them. The CDR3 reads CASSSGPGTGELFF. The CDR3 DNA reads TGTGCCAGCAGCTCCGGACCGGGGACCGGGGAGCTGTTTTTT.

Worth noting for this clone: Different DNA sequences within this sample yield the same CDR3. The rearrangement uses TRBV18 and TRBJ1-5; D is perhaps TRBD1 (6 bases). CDR1 and CDR2 from the germline V gene are KGHSH and LQKENI. This CDR3 is built from 15 residues. The V end lost 3 bases, the J end lost 0 bases, and 9 bases lay between the germline ends. CDR3 sequence reads: CASSPQQGSNQPQHF. CDR3 DNA: TGTGCCAGCTCACCTCAACAGGGTAGCAATCAGCCCCAGCATTTT.

The rearrangement links TRBV28 to TRBJ2-3; 8 bases line up with TRBD2. Losses at the gene ends were 3 bases for V and 2 bases for J; bases not matched to a gene: 4. The CDR3 totals 15 residues. Germline lookup yields CDR1 MDHEN and CDR2 SYDVKM. This CDR3 reads CASSFAGGITDTQYF. The DNA of the CDR3 is TGTGCCAGCAGTTTTGCGGGGGGAATCACAGATACGCAGTATTTT.

The chain joins TRBV7-2 to TRBJ2-5, with TRBD2 matching over 13 bases. J was trimmed by 12 bases and V by 5 bases; bases with no gene match: 12. Germline CDR1 reads SGHTA; CDR2 reads FQGNSA. CDR3 size: 15 residues. The CDR3 sequence is CASSLQGLAGPIEYF. The CDR3 DNA sequence: TGTGCCAGCAGCCTCCAGGGACTAGCGGGGCCCATAGAGTACTTC. The entire variable domain, with the rest obtained from reference TRBV7-2 and TRBJ2-5, is as follows: GAGVSQSPSNKVTEKGKDVELRCDPISGHTALYWYRQSLGQGLEFLIYFQGNSAPDKSGLPSDRFSAERTGGSVSTLTIQRTQQEDSAVYLCASSLQGLAGPIEYFGPGTRLLVL.

This chain uses TRBV2 with TRBJ2-2; D not resolved. There are 13 residues in the CDR3. The germline CDR1 and CDR2 sequences are SNHLY and FYNNEI. V lost 2 bases and J 10 bases, leaving 11 bases between the germline ends. The DNA of the CDR3 is TGTGCCAGCAGTGAATTGAACGGGCTGGAGCTGTTTTTT. Translation gives CASSELNGLELFF. The variable domain in full, with the rest retrieved from reference TRBV2 and TRBJ2-2, is EPEVTQTPSHQVTQMGQEVILRCVPISNHLYFYWYRQILGQKVEFLVSFYNNEISEKSEIFDDQFSVERPDGSNFTLKIRSTKLEDSAMYFCASSELNGLELFFGEGSRLTVL.

This clone showed up just once. The chain links TRBV7-9 to TRBJ2-5, with D possibly TRBD2 on 5 matching bases. The CDR3 covers 15 residues. V dropped 3 bases and J dropped 5 bases, with 16 bases sitting between them. CDR1 SEHNR and CDR2 FQNEAQ come from the germline V gene (reference sequence). DNA for the CDR3: TGTGCCAGCAGCTTCTTACGTGCAGGCGGGGAGACCCAGTACTTC. It encodes CASSFLRAGGETQYF.

This clone appeared once. The chain has TRBV6-1 and TRBJ2-7; D might be TRBD1 (5 bases). The V gene lost 5 bases and the J gene lost 2 bases, with 7 bases spanning the gap. The germline gives CDR1 MNHNS, CDR2 SASEGT. CDR3 length equals 12 residues. The CDR3 is CASSLQAYEQYF. DNA of the CDR3: TGTGCCAGCAGTTTACAGGCCTACGAGCAGTACTTC.

The V and J genes are TRBV30 and TRBJ1-3; D unresolved. Germline-derived CDR1 and CDR2 are GTSNPN and SVGIG (reference sequence). The CDR3 sequence is 15 residues long. Deletions cut 0 bases from V and 0 bases from J, with 9 bases between. CDR3 coding DNA: TGTGCCTGGAGTGTAAGGCGGATCTCTGGAAACACCATATATTTT. Its protein is CAWSVRRISGNTIYF. Looking up the rest from reference TRBV30 and TRBJ1-3 gives the full variable domain: SQTIHQWPATLVQPVGSPLSLECTVEGTSNPNLYWYRQAAGRGLQLLFYSVGIGQISSEVPQNLSASRPQDRQFILSSKKLLLSDSGFYLCAWSVRRISGNTIYFGEGSWLTVV.

Turning to this clone: The same CDR3 can be traced to other DNA sequences in this sample. The chain has TRBV11-2 and TRBJ1-5, with TRBD1 as a possible D gene (6 bases). The CDR3 consists of 14 residues. V shed 4 bases and J shed 3 bases, with 10 bases lying between them. Germline CDR1 and CDR2: SGHAT and FQNNGV. CDR3 residues: CASSSQGNNQPQHF. The CDR3 nucleotides read TGTGCCAGCAGCTCCCAGGGGAACAATCAGCCCCAGCATTTT.

This sequence joins TRBV6-1 and TRBJ2-7; 9 bases align to TRBD2. Germline trimming cut 8 bases from V and 5 bases from J; bases unmatched to any gene: 10. The V gene's germline CDR1 is MNHNS and CDR2 SASEGT. This CDR3 region has 14 residues. CDR3 DNA sequence: TGTGCCAGCGCCTTTAGCGGGAGTTTCGACGAGCAGTACTTC. Translation gives CASAFSGSFDEQYF.

The CDR3 coding sequence is TGCGCCAGCGGAGACGATCCGGGCTCCCTTAACACTGAAGCTTTCTTT. Translation gives CASGDDPGSLNTEAFF. The chain is built from TRBV5-1 and TRBJ1-1; D is unclear. The germline V gene has CDR1 SGHRS and CDR2 YFSETQ. The CDR3 length is 16 residues. Trimming pared 7 bases from V and 2 bases from J, leaving 21 bases between.

The rearrangement joins TRBV4-3 to TRBJ1-4; the D gene is possibly TRBD1 (5 bases). CDR1 and CDR2 from the germline V gene are LGHNA and YSLEER. Trimming took 8 bases from V and 8 from J, leaving 18 bases between them. CDR3 length: 14 amino acids. For the CDR3, the DNA is TGCGCCAGCTCCTTAGGACAAAGCGTAGAAAAACTGTTTTTT. Translation: CASSLGQSVEKLFF.

CDR3 sequence (DNA): TGTGCCAGCAGCTTGGGGATACAGGGGCGTAATGAAAAACTGTTTTTT. It is translated as CASSLGIQGRNEKLFF. The rearrangement uses TRBV5-4 and TRBJ1-4, with 7 bases lining up with TRBD1. Losses at the gene ends were 0 bases for V and 4 bases for J; bases not matched to a gene: 6. Germline lookup yields CDR1 SGHNT and CDR2 YYREEE (reference sequence). The CDR3 consists of 16 residues.